This T cell receptor beta chain was sequenced in a study of tumor-infiltrating lymphocytes in primary liver carcinoma (dated by TCRdb to about 2017). In the study overall: The five patients, three men and two women aged 30 to 69 years, had hepatocellular carcinoma (four) or combined HCC and intrahepatic cholangiocarcinoma (one). The five patients had tumors staged T1-T3 N0M0, with maximum diameters ranging from roughly 4 to 10 cm. Each sample produced roughly 3.5 to 7.5 million productive TCRbeta reads, and read depth showed no significant difference between tissue types. Across five regions of each liver tumor, along with adjacent normal tissue and blood, the study brought together TCRbeta repertoire sequencing, expression microarrays and whole-exome sequencing. A total of roughly 35 specimens from 5 patients underwent TCRbeta repertoire sequencing, comprising about 25 tumor regions, 5 adjacent noncancerous liver tissues and 5 peripheral blood samples. High reproducibility was observed for the technical replicate repertoires, with mean shared-clone rates around 0.9 and correlation coefficients above 0.95. The investigation overall reported the following: The top 250 clones made up a significantly larger repertoire fraction in tumors than in blood (p = 0.039). Only the TCR beta chain was sequenced, which likely underestimates true repertoire diversity because unpaired alpha chains were not captured. Repertoire overlap was found to be higher between tumor regions (mean roughly 36%) than between tumor-adjacent (around 17%) or tumor-blood (around 15%) pairs, consistent with antigen-driven expansion. Only a few patients were included in the study, and the authors note that the findings should be validated in a larger study. Comparison of CD4+ and CD8+ T cell repertoires was precluded by the use of bulk unsorted samples.

TCRbeta-specific cDNA was reverse-transcribed from 500 ng total RNA using a constant-region primer and ProtoScript II reverse transcriptase. The TCRbeta libraries were prepared through three rounds of nested multiplex PCR following a slightly modified ARM-PCR procedure. Each of the first two PCR rounds ran for 10 cycles and used multiplex TRBV1-TRBV30 forward primers together with a Cbeta reverse primer. Sample barcodes and Illumina adapters were added in a final 25-cycle PCR with Deep VentR polymerase. Before sequencing, amplicons between 200 and 500 bp were purified from gel using a QIAquick gel extraction kit. TCRbeta amplicons were sequenced on an Illumina HiSeq 2500 with 250-bp paired-end reads. For the original study's pipeline: To recover full CDR3 sequences, reads were quality-trimmed using Trimmomatic v0.33 and paired reads were then merged using FLASH v1.2.11. MiGEC v1.2.1b assigned V, D and J germline segments to the rearranged TCRbeta sequences. Clonotype statistics and Shannon-Wiener diversity indices were calculated with VDJtools v1.0.0. Except for diversity analysis, only each sample's 250 most abundant clonotypes were used in subsequent analyses to reduce sampling bias. The raw public data were reprocessed by TCRdb itself: fastp quality trimming at Q25, MiXCR clonotype calling, in-frame beta chains only. Entries that share a CDR3 protein sequence are merged under the most common genes and DNA. TCRdb's processing, not the authors', yielded these V and J calls. Present in this sample are around 88,000 distinct CDR3 sequences, just over 65% of which were seen just once. Jointly, the top ten make up more than 25% of the sample.

Comments on this clonotype: The antigen this receptor binds is unknown. Within one base of it there is no much larger clone, and no base qualities were kept.

Taken from cysteine to phenylalanine, the CDR3 has 15 residues. The entry retains the CDR3 DNA only, 45 bases that are in frame from base 1. Trimming takes 11 bases off V and 6 bases off J; junction bases not matched to a gene: 14. CDR1 MDHEN and CDR2 SYDVKM are derived from the germline V gene. Without any cell sorting, total RNA and DNA were extracted together from 20-30 mg of bulk tissue using the AllPrep DNA/RNA mini kit. Between late 2015 and March 2016, a few patients in China with histopathologically diagnosed primary liver carcinoma had surgical resection. Patients had chronic HBV infection and were treatment-naive at sampling. Pieces of fresh tumor and adjacent tissue were cut in half, with one half kept in RNAlater at -80 degrees C and the other half sent for histology.

This sequence was found in a man aged 40-50 years with primary liver carcinoma and hepatitis B virus infection. Specimen: tumor-adjacent normal liver tissue. The V gene is TRBV28 and the J gene is TRBJ1-5; TRBD1 aligns with 9 central bases. The DNA reads as follows: TGTGCCGGCATTTTACGGTACAGGGGGCTTCAGCCCCAGCATTTT. This translates into CAGILRYRGLQPQHF.